These T cell receptor beta chains were read from a single sample in a study of a mutant IDH1 vaccine in newly diagnosed glioma. These receptors' antigens are unknown. Libraries were prepared by immunoSEQ multiplex PCR; TCRdb keeps only in-frame clonotypes and omits some of them. The table records approximately 50,000 clones, 80% to 90% of them present only once. This specimen was PBMCs, taken from a glioma patient whose treatment included an IDH1 peptide vaccine. The receptors were gathered from a man between 40 and 49 years old with glioma. CDR3s leave out the opening cysteine and the closing phenylalanine or tryptophan. Clone size, where shown, is once, few, many, or a class for clones that have expanded.

J | V | size | CDR3
TRBJ1-1 | TRBV6-5 | - | ASSYSRTGNTEAF
TRBJ1-4 | TRBV27 | - | ASSLFSQFNEKLF
TRBJ2-1 | TRBV15 | - | ATSRPRGTSGYNEQF
TRBJ2-7 | TRBV10-2 | few | ASSKGTSGSYEQY
TRBJ2-5 | TRBV6-1 | few | ASGSHLGETQY
TRBJ2-5 | TRBV18 | - | ASSNGLKETQY
TRBJ1-2 | TRBV19 | - | ASSTAGGDYGYT
TRBJ2-4 | TRBV6-5 | - | ASSYSWGTGLNIQY
TRBJ2-1 | TRBV14 | - | ASSQARTRGNEQF
TRBJ1-1 | TRBV18 | - | ASSPGGGEAF
TRBJ2-7 | TRBV5-1 | - | ASSSFYEQY
TRBJ1-2 | TRBV7-9 | - | ASSLLMSPSYGYT
TRBJ2-3 | TRBV29-1 | - | SVQTGYETDTQY
TRBJ2-7 | TRBV7-2 | - | ASSLRAVAGSYEQY
TRBJ2-7 | TRBV7-2 | - | ASSFEVNFGEQY
TRBJ2-1 | TRBV6-6 | - | ASGHTSSYNEQF
TRBJ2-7 | TRBV18 | - | ASSSGLAGSYEQY
TRBJ2-7 | TRBV5-6 | - | ASSLFGDFRTSEQY